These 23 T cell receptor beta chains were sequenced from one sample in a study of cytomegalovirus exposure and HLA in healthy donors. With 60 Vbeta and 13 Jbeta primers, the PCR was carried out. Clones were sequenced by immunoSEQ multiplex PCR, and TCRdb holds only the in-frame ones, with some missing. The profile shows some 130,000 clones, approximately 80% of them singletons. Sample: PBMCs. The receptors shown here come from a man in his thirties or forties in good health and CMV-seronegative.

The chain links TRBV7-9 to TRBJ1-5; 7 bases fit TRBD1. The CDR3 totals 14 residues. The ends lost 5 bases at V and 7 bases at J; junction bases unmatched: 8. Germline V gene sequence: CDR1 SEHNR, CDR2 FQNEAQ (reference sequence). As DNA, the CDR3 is TGTGCCAGCAGCCTCGACAGGGAACGGCAGCCCCAGCATTTT. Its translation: CASSLDRERQPQHF.

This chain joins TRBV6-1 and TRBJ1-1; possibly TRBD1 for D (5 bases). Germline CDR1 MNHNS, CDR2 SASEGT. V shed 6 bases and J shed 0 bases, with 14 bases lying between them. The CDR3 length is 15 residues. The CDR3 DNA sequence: TGTGCCAGCAGCCCCGGGAGGGGATTGAACACTGAAGCTTTCTTT. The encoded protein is CASSPGRGLNTEAFF.

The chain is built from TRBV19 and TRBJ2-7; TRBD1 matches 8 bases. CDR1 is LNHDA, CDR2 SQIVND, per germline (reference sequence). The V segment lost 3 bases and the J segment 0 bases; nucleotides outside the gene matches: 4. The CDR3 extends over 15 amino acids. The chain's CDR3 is CASSIGTGSSYEQYF. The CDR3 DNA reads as TGTGCCAGTAGTATCGGGACAGGAAGCTCCTACGAGCAGTACTTC.

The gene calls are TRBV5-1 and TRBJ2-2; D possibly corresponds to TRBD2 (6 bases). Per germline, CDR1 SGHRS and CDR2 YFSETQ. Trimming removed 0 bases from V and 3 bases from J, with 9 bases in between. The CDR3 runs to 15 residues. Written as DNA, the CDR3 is TGCGCCAGCAGCTTGGTCGGGAGTGACACCGGGGAGCTGTTTTTT. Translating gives CASSLVGSDTGELFF.

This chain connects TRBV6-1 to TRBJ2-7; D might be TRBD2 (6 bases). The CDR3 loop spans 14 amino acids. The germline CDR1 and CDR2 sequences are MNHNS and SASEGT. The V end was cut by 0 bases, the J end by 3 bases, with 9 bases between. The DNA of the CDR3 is TGTGCCAGCAGTGAAGCGGGAGGAAACTACGAGCAGTACTTC. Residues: CASSEAGGNYEQYF.

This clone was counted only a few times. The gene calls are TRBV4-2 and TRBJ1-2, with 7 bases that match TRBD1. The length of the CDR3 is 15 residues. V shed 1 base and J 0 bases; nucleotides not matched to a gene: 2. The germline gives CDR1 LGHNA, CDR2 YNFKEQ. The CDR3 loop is CASSQAGGTNYGYTF. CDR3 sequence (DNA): TGTGCCAGCAGCCAAGCAGGGGGTACTAACTATGGCTACACCTTC.

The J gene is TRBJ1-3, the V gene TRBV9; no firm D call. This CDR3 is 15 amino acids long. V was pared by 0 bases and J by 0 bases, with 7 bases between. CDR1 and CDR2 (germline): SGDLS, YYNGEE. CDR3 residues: CASSVGPNSGNTIYF. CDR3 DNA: TGTGCCAGCAGCGTAGGGCCCAACTCTGGAAACACCATATATTTT.

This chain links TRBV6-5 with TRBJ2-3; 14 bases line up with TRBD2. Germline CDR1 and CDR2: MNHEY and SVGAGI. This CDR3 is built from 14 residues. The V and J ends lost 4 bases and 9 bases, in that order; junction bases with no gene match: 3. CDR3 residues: CASSSTSGRATQYF. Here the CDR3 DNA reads TGTGCCAGCAGTTCGACTAGCGGGAGGGCGACGCAGTATTTT.

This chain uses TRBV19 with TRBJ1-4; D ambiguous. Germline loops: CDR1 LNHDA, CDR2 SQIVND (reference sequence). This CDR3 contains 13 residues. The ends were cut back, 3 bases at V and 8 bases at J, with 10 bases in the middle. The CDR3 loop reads CASSIWSREKLFF. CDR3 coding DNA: TGTGCCAGTAGTATTTGGTCACGGGAAAAACTGTTTTTT.

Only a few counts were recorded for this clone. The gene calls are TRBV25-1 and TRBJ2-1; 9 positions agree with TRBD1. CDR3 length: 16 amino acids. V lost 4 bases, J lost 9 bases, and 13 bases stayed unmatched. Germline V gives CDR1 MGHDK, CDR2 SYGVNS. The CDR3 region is CASSGLRGQGGGEQFF. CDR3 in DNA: TGTGCCAGCAGTGGTCTTAGGGGACAGGGCGGTGGTGAGCAGTTCTTC.

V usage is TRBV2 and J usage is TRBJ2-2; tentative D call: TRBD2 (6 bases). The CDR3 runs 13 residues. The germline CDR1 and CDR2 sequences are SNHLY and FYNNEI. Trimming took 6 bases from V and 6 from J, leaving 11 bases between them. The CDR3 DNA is TGTGCCAGCAGGGAACTAGCAGCCGGGGAGCTGTTTTTT. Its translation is CASRELAAGELFF.

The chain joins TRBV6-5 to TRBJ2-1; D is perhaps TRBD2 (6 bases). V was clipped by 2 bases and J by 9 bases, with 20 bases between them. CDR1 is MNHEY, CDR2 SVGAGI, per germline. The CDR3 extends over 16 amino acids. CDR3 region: CASSYLAGNPLSEQFF. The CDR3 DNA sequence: TGTGCCAGCAGTTACCTGGCGGGAAACCCCCTGAGTGAGCAGTTCTTC.

CDR3 in amino acids: CAWSVRGPGELFF. The CDR3 DNA is TGTGCCTGGAGTGTAAGAGGGCCCGGGGAGCTGTTTTTT. This chain uses TRBV30 with TRBJ2-2, with D possibly TRBD2 on 5 matching bases. CDR3 size: 13 residues. Trimming removed 0 bases from V and 6 bases from J, with 8 bases in between. In germline, CDR1 is GTSNPN, CDR2 SVGIG (reference sequence).

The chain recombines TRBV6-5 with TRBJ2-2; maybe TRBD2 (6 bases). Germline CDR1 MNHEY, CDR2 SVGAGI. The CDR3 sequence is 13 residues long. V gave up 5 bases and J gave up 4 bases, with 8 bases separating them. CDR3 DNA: TGTGCCAGCAGTCTGGGGGGCACCGGGGAGCTGTTTTTT. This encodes CASSLGGTGELFF.

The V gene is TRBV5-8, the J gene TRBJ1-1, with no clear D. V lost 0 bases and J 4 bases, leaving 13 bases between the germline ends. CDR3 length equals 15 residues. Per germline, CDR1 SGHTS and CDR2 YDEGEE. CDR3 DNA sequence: TGTGCCAGCAGCTTGGTTCGGGAGTTGGGCACTGAAGCTTTCTTT. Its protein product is CASSLVRELGTEAFF.

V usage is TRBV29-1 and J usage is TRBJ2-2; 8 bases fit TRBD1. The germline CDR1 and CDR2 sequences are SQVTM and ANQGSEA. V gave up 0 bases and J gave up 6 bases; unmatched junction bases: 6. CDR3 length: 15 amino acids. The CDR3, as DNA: TGCAGCGTTGAAGATGCAGGGGGCGCTCCCGGGGAGCTGTTTTTT. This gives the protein CSVEDAGGAPGELFF.

The CDR3: CASSSAGWYF. CDR3 in DNA: TGTGCCAGCAGCTCGGCGGGCTGGTACTTC. The chain carries TRBV7-8 and TRBJ2-5; D perhaps matches TRBD2 (5 bases). Trimming removed 4 bases from V and 13 bases from J, with 10 bases in between. Looked up from germline, CDR1 is SGHVS and CDR2 is FQNEAQ. This CDR3 comprises 10 residues.

This CDR3 reads CASSPRQGYTGELFF. The CDR3 coding sequence is TGTGCCAGCAGCCCGAGACAGGGATACACCGGGGAGCTGTTTTTT. V and J are TRBV5-5 and TRBJ2-2; 7 bases fit TRBD1. V was clipped by 4 bases and J by 3 bases; unmatched bases: 6. CDR3 length: 15 residues. Germline CDR1 is SGHKS and CDR2 is YYEKEE (reference sequence). Using reference TRBV5-5 and TRBJ2-2 for the parts outside the CDR3, the full variable domain is DAGVTQSPTHLIKTRGQQVTLRCSPISGHKSVSWYQQVLGQGPQFIFQYYEKEERGRGNFPDRFSARQFPNYSSELNVNALLLGDSALYLCASSPRQGYTGELFFGEGSRLTVL.

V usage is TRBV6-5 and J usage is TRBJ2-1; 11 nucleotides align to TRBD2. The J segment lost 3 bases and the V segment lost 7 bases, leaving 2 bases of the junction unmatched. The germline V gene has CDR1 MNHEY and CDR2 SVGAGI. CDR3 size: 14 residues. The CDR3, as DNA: TGTGCCAGCAAGGGACTAGCGGTCTACAATGAGCAGTTCTTC. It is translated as CASKGLAVYNEQFF.

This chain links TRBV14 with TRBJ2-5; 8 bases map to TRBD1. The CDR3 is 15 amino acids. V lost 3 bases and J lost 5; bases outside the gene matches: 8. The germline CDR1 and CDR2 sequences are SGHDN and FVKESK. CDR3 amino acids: CASSHLTGAAETQYF. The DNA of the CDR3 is TGTGCCAGCAGCCATCTGACAGGGGCAGCGGAGACCCAGTACTTC.

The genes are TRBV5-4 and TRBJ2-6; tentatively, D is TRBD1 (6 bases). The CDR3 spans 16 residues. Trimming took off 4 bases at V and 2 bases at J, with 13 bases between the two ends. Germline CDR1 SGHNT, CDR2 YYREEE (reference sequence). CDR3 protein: CASSPGQIPGANVLTF. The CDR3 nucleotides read TGTGCCAGCAGCCCCGGACAGATCCCTGGGGCCAACGTCCTGACTTTC.

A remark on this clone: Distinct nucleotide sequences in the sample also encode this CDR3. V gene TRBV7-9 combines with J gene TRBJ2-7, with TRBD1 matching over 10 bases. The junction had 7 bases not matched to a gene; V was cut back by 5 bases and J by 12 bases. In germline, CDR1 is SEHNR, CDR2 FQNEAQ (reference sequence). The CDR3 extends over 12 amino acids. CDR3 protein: CASSPWTGGPYF. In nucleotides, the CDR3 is TGTGCCAGCAGCCCCTGGACAGGGGGGCCGTACTTC.

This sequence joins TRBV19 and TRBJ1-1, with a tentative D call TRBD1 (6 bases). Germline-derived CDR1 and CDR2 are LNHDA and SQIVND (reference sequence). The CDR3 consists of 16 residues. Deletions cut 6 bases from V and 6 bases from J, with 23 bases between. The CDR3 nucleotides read TGTGCCAGTAGAGAAGCAGGGGCCCACGAGCTGCCTGAAGCTTTCTTT. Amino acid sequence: CASREAGAHELPEAFF. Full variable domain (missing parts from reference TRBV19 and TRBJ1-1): DGGITQSPKYLFRKEGQNVTLSCEQNLNHDAMYWYRQDPGQGLRLIYYSQIVNDFQKGDIAEGYSVSREKKESFPLTVTSAQKNPTAFYLCASREAGAHELPEAFFGQGTRLTVV.